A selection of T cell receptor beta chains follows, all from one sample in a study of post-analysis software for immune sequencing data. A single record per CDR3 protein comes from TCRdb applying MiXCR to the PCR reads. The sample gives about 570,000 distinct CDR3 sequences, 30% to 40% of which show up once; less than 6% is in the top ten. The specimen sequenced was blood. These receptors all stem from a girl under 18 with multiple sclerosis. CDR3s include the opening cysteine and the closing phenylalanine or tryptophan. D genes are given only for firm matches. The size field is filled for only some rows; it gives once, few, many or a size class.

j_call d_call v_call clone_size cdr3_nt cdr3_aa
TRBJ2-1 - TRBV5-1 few TGCGCCAGCAGCTTCGAGCCTACAATCAATGAGCAGTTCTTC CASSFEPTINEQFF
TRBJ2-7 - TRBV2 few TGTGCCAGCAGTGAGGGAACAGTCGGGGGTTTCGAGCAGTACTTC CASSEGTVGGFEQYF
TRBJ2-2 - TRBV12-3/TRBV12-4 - TGTGCCAGCAGCCCTCTTAGGGGATACACCGGGGAGCTGTTTTTT CASSPLRGYTGELFF
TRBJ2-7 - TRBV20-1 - TGCAGTGCTAGTTTCTTGGGCGAGCAGTACTTC CSASFLGEQYF
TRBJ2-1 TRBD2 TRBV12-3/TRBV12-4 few TGTGCCAGCAGTTTCCTCGCGGGGGGGGATGAGCAGTTCTTC CASSFLAGGDEQFF
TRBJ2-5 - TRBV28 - TGTGCCAGCAGACAGGGAACGGAGACCCAGTACTTC CASRQGTETQYF
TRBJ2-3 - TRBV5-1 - TGCGCCAGCAGCTTGGTGGCAGGGGGCACAGATACGCAGTATTTT CASSLVAGGTDTQYF
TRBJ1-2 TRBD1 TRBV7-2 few TGTGCCAGCAGCTTAGATGAGGGGGCGCCCGGCTACACCTTC CASSLDEGAPGYTF
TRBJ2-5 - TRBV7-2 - TGTGCCAGCAGCTACGACGGGGGAGAGACCCAGTACTTC CASSYDGGETQYF
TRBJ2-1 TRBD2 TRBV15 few TGTGCCACCAGCAGAGATGCGGGGGGGCCTGGTGGACCCTCCTACAATGAGCAGTTCTTC CATSRDAGGPGGPSYNEQFF
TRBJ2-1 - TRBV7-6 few TGTGCCAGTAGGGGAGCGGACTCCTACAATGAGCAGTTCTTC CASRGADSYNEQFF
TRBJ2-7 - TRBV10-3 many TGTGCCATCAGTGAGCCTCCTGGGCAGGGACCCTCGAACGAGCAGTACTTC CAISEPPGQGPSNEQYF
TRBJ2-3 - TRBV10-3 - TGTGCCATCAGTGATAGGGACCAGTCCACAGATACGCAGTATTTT CAISDRDQSTDTQYF
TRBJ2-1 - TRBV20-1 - TGCAGTGCGAGAGAGACTAGCTCCTACAATGAGCAGTTCTTC CSARETSSYNEQFF
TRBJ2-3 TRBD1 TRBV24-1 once TGTGCCACCAGCCCAGCGGGCAGGGGGCGGGCAGATACGCAGTATTTT CATSPAGRGRADTQYF
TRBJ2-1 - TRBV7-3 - TGTGCCAGCAGCTTAAACCCAGGGTATGCCTACAATGAGCAGTTCTTC CASSLNPGYAYNEQFF
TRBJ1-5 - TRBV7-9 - TGTGCCAGCAGCCTTTGGACGCCCTATAGCAATCAGCCCCAGCATTTT CASSLWTPYSNQPQHF
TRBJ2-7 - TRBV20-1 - TGCAGCGCTAGAGTTAACCCAAGGGACACTGGCTACAATGAGCAGTACTTC CSARVNPRDTGYNEQYF
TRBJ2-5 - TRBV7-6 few TGTGCCAGCAGCTTAGCACAACAAGAGACCCAGTACTTC CASSLAQQETQYF
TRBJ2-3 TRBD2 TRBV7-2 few TGTGCCAGCAGCTCAGCGGGGGGATCGCTTTCGCAGTATTTT CASSSAGGSLSQYF
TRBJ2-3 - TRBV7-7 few TGTGCCAGCAGCTTTGGACCAACAGATACGCAGTATTTT CASSFGPTDTQYF
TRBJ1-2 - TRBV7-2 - TGTGCCAGCAGCGTACGCAGGGGTTTCTATGGCTACACCTTC CASSVRRGFYGYTF
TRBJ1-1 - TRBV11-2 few TGTGCCAGCACCGACCGGGACAAAAACACTGAAGCTTTCTTT CASTDRDKNTEAFF
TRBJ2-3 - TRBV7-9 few TGTGCCAGCAACCATCCAGGCTCAGGCACAGATACGCAGTATTTT CASNHPGSGTDTQYF
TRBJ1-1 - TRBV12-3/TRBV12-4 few TGTGCCAGCAGCAACGGGGGGTTCCCTGAAGCTTTCTTT CASSNGGFPEAFF
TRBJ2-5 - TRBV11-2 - TGTGCCAGCAGCTTATTTAACAGAGAAGAGACCCAGTACTTC CASSLFNREETQYF
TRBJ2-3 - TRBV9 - TGTGCCAGCAGCTTCCTATGGGATACGCAGTATTTT CASSFLWDTQYF
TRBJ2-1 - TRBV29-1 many TGCAGCCACAGCTACGGGGGCAGGTCCTACAATGAGCAGTTCTTC CSHSYGGRSYNEQFF
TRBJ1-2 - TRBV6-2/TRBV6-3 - TGTGCCGGCAGTAGCCGGGACCCCCCGGATGGCTACACCTTC CAGSSRDPPDGYTF
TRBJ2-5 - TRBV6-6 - TGTGCCAGCAGTGGCCCAGGTGGGCAGTACTTC CASSGPGGQYF
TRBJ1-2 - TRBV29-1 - TGCAGCGTCCCCGCGGGGGGGAACTATGGCTACACCTTC CSVPAGGNYGYTF
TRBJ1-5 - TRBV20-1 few TGCAGTGCTAGTTACCGCATTGGGGGGCTCGAGGGCAATCAGCCCCAGCATTTT CSASYRIGGLEGNQPQHF
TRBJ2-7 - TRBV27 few TGTGCCAGCTGTCTTGGCCCCTCCTACGAGCAGTACTTC CASCLGPSYEQYF
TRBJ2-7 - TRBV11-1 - TGTGCCAGCAGCTTAGCGGGAAACGAGCAGTACTTC CASSLAGNEQYF
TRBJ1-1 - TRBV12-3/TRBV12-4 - TGTGCCAGCAGCCATCCGGGGCAGGGCACTGAAGCTTTCTTT CASSHPGQGTEAFF
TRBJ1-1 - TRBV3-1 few TGTGCCAGCAGCCAAGCCTGGGGGTCCACTGAAGCTTTCTTT CASSQAWGSTEAFF
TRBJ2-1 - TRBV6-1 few TGTGCCAGCGCCCCGGTGGACACCTACAATGAGCAGTTCTTC CASAPVDTYNEQFF
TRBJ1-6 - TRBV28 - TGTGCCAGCGGTTCAGCTCGGACGGGGAGGAGCTCCTATAATTCACCCCTCCACTTT CASGSARTGRSSYNSPLHF
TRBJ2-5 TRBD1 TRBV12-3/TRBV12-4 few TGTGCCAGCAGTTTCCGCGGACAGGGGGAGGAGACCCAGTACTTC CASSFRGQGEETQYF
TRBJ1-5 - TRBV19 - TGTGCCAGTACTCGGGAGGGAAGTTATAGCAATCAGCCCCAGCATTTT CASTREGSYSNQPQHF
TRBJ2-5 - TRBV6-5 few TGTGCCACAACTCGAGAGACCCAGTACTTC CATTRETQYF
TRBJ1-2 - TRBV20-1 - TGCAGTGCTAGAGATCCATCGTTGGGAGTTCGTGGTGGCTACACCTTC CSARDPSLGVRGGYTF
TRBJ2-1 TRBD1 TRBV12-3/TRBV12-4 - TGTGCCAGCACCCTGGGACAGGGGGTTTTCAATGAGCAGTTCTTC CASTLGQGVFNEQFF